A single sample is the source of the 30 T cell receptor beta chains below, sequenced in a study of T cell changes during pregnancy in multiple sclerosis. The protocol was immunoSEQ multiplex PCR, while the TCRdb copy is restricted to in-frame clones and leaves out a portion. Altogether fewer than 50,000 clones are present, 90% to 95% being singletons, with the ten largest covering less than 5%. The sequences come from CD8+ T cells from peripheral blood mononuclear cells, collected in the first trimester of pregnancy. These receptors all come from a female donor with multiple sclerosis, enrolled in a pregnancy study.

As DNA, the CDR3 is TGTGCCAGCAGCGTTGGGGGGTTATACGAGCAGTACTTC. Amino acids: CASSVGGLYEQYF. The rearrangement uses TRBV9 and TRBJ2-7; perhaps TRBD2 as D (6 bases). The V gene's germline CDR1 is SGDLS and CDR2 YYNGEE. Trimming left V 2 bases short and J 4 bases short, with 10 bases between. This CDR3 contains 13 residues.

This sequence joins TRBV29-1 and TRBJ2-7; 7 positions agree with TRBD1. The J segment lost 2 bases and the V segment lost 5 bases, leaving 6 bases of the junction unmatched. Germline CDR1 reads SQVTM; CDR2 reads ANQGSEA. The CDR3 totals 13 residues. The CDR3 spells CSVLTGNTYEQYF. CDR3 coding DNA: TGCAGCGTTCTGACAGGGAATACCTACGAGCAGTACTTC.

V gene TRBV9 combines with J gene TRBJ2-5; 12 bases map to TRBD2. Germline loops: CDR1 SGDLS, CDR2 YYNGEE. With 4 bases clipped from V and 5 bases from J, the junction kept 9 bases outside the gene matches. The CDR3 runs 16 residues. The CDR3 region is CASSLGLAGPTETQYF. CDR3 nucleotides: TGTGCCAGCAGCTTGGGACTAGCGGGCCCCACGGAGACCCAGTACTTC.

The V call is TRBV4-1, the J call TRBJ2-7; 11 positions match TRBD2. Germline CDR1 is MGHRA and CDR2 is YSYEKL. J gave up 7 bases and V 1 base, and 12 bases lay outside the gene matches. The CDR3 totals 17 residues. CDR3 DNA sequence: TGCGCCAGCAGCCAAGGAGGGCTAGCGGGAGGTCCGGAAGAGCAGTACTTC. This codes for CASSQGGLAGGPEEQYF.

The rearrangement uses TRBV7-2 and TRBJ2-2; 11 nucleotides line up with TRBD2. The CDR3 is 15 residues long. In germline, CDR1 is SGHTA, CDR2 FQGNSA. Trimming cost V 1 base and J 6 bases; bases outside gene matches: 1. The CDR3 region is CASSLELAGAGELFF. The CDR3 bases are TGTGCCAGCAGCTTAGAACTAGCGGGAGCCGGGGAGCTGTTTTTT. Full variable domain (missing parts from reference TRBV7-2 and TRBJ2-2): GAGVSQSPSNKVTEKGKDVELRCDPISGHTALYWYRQSLGQGLEFLIYFQGNSAPDKSGLPSDRFSAERTGGSVSTLTIQRTQQEDSAVYLCASSLELAGAGELFFGEGSRLTVL.

The genes are TRBV7-9 and TRBJ2-1; 10 bases agree with TRBD2. J lost 8 bases, V lost 5 bases, and 9 bases had no gene match. In germline, CDR1 is SEHNR, CDR2 FQNEAQ (reference sequence). The CDR3 length is 15 residues. CDR3 DNA: TGTGCCAGCAGCCCCAGCGGGGGGGCTCAGGATGAGCAGTTCTTC. This translates into CASSPSGGAQDEQFF.

The rearrangement links TRBV2 to TRBJ1-2; D ambiguous. CDR1 is SNHLY, CDR2 FYNNEI, per germline. Trimming pared 3 bases from V and 5 bases from J, leaving 19 bases between. This CDR3 contains 16 residues. The CDR3 DNA sequence: TGTGCCAGCAGTGAGATCGGGAGGGCCAAGACGTATGGCTACACCTTC. Its translation: CASSEIGRAKTYGYTF.

V usage is TRBV10-3 and J usage is TRBJ2-4; a weak D match, TRBD1 (6 bases). This CDR3 is built from 16 residues. V gave up 0 bases and J gave up 7 bases, with 16 bases separating them. Germline values: CDR1 ENHRY, CDR2 SYGVKD. CDR3 amino acids: CAISESTRPRGNIQYF. Here the CDR3 DNA reads TGTGCCATCAGTGAGTCCACCCGGCCGAGGGGGAACATTCAGTACTTC.

The chain employs TRBV7-9 and TRBJ2-1; D possibly corresponds to TRBD2 (5 bases). Germline CDR1 is SEHNR and CDR2 is FQNEAQ (reference sequence). The CDR3 is made up of 13 amino acids. Deletions cut 3 bases from V and 7 bases from J, with 10 bases between. Here the CDR3 DNA reads TGTGCCAGCAGCTTTCGTGAGGGTAATGAGCAGTTCTTC. Its translation: CASSFREGNEQFF. Variable domain in full (rest from reference TRBV7-9 and TRBJ2-1): DTGVSQNPRHKITKRGQNVTFRCDPISEHNRLYWYRQTLGQGPEFLTYFQNEAQLEKSRLLSDRFSAERPKGSFSTLEIQRTEQGDSAMYLCASSFREGNEQFFGPGTRLTVL.

This clone showed up just once. V gene TRBV19 combines with J gene TRBJ2-7; no reliable D call. V was clipped by 3 bases and J by 7 bases, with 16 bases between them. Germline lookup yields CDR1 LNHDA and CDR2 SQIVND (reference sequence). CDR3 size: 14 residues. In nucleotides, the CDR3 is TGTGCCAGTAGTATGGTGGTTTATTCTGAGGAGCAGTACTTC. This codes for CASSMVVYSEEQYF.

This chain joins TRBV7-9 and TRBJ2-5, with 7 bases that match TRBD2. CDR1 and CDR2 (germline): SEHNR, FQNEAQ (reference sequence). The V gene end was trimmed by 3 bases and the J gene end by 5 bases; junction bases not matched to a gene: 3. The CDR3 has 13 amino acids. The CDR3 coding sequence is TGTGCCAGCAGCTTTGGGGGGGTGGAGACCCAGTACTTC. Protein sequence: CASSFGGVETQYF.

The J gene is TRBJ2-1, the V gene TRBV5-4; D uncertain. Germline V gives CDR1 SGHNT, CDR2 YYREEE (reference sequence). The CDR3 is 14 amino acids. V lost 6 bases to trimming and J lost 4 bases, with 14 bases between them. The CDR3 nucleotides read TGTGCCAGCATCCACCCCGAACGGTACAATGAGCAGTTCTTC. Translation gives CASIHPERYNEQFF.

This clone has only one observation. The rearrangement uses TRBV11-2 and TRBJ2-7; 7 bases are shared with TRBD2. CDR3 length: 16 amino acids. The V gene end was trimmed by 2 bases and the J gene end by 2 bases; junction bases not matched to a gene: 9. The germline V gene encodes CDR1 SGHAT and CDR2 FQNNGV. The CDR3 DNA follows: TGTGCCAGCAGCTTACGGCTAGCGGATTCCACCTACGAGCAGTACTTC. It encodes CASSLRLADSTYEQYF.

The CDR3 protein is CASSSLAGGPRDEQYF. The CDR3 coding sequence is TGTGCCAGCAGCTCGCTCGCGGGAGGGCCCAGGGACGAGCAGTACTTC. The chain carries TRBV7-9 and TRBJ2-7; TRBD2 matches 9 bases. V lost 4 bases to trimming and J lost 5 bases; unmatched junction nucleotides: 12. From germline, CDR1 is SEHNR and CDR2 FQNEAQ (reference sequence). This CDR3 comprises 16 residues.

This chain links TRBV7-3 with TRBJ2-2; D unresolved. The CDR3 extends over 15 amino acids. Germline CDR1 reads SGHTA; CDR2 reads FQGTGA. Trimming stripped 2 bases from V and 4 bases from J, with 11 bases between. CDR3 DNA: TGTGCCAGCAGCTTACCTCTTTTGAGCACCGGGGAGCTGTTTTTT. Its translation is CASSLPLLSTGELFF.

The CDR3 sequence: CASTLTTGYNEKLFF. The CDR3 DNA reads as TGTGCCAGCACCCTTACGACAGGGTATAATGAAAAACTGTTTTTT. The chain couples TRBV6-6 to TRBJ1-4, with 7 bases that match TRBD1. Germline V gene sequence: CDR1 MNHNY, CDR2 SVGAGI (reference sequence). The CDR3 length is 15 residues. J was trimmed by 4 bases and V by 7 bases; bases with no gene match: 9.

The rearrangement uses TRBV19 and TRBJ2-2, with D perhaps TRBD1 (6 bases). Germline assignment: CDR1 LNHDA and CDR2 SQIVND (reference sequence). This CDR3 contains 16 residues. Trimming pared 3 bases from V and 5 bases from J, leaving 16 bases between. The chain's CDR3 is CASSIWGQPGTGELFF. The CDR3 DNA is TGTGCCAGTAGTATTTGGGGACAACCCGGGACCGGGGAGCTGTTTTTT.

The gene calls are TRBV28 and TRBJ2-7; maybe TRBD1 (6 bases). The CDR3 spans 16 residues. Per the germline V gene, CDR1 is MDHEN and CDR2 is SYDVKM. Between the trimmed V and J ends, which lost 4 bases and 2 bases, there was a span of 18 bases. Here the CDR3 reads CASSSPRDTGPYEQYF. The CDR3 DNA sequence: TGTGCCAGCAGTTCACCCCGGGACACGGGTCCCTACGAGCAGTACTTC.

The V and J genes are TRBV11-2 and TRBJ1-1; 7 bases are shared with TRBD1. Germline values: CDR1 SGHAT, CDR2 FQNNGV. V shed 5 bases and J 5 bases; nucleotides not matched to a gene: 14. This CDR3 has 16 amino acids. In DNA form, the CDR3 reads TGTGCCAGCAGCAGAGAACCCGGACAGGTTCGGACTGAAGCTTTCTTT. Residues: CASSREPGQVRTEAFF.

J is TRBJ2-7 and V is TRBV27; maybe TRBD2 (5 bases). Germline-derived CDR1 and CDR2 are MNHEY and SMNVEV (reference sequence). Trimming took off 3 bases at V and 0 bases at J, with 9 bases between the two ends. The CDR3 extends over 14 amino acids. The CDR3 region has the DNA TGTGCCAGCAGTTTGAGGGCAGACTCCTACGAGCAGTACTTC. The encoded protein is CASSLRADSYEQYF.

The genes are TRBV11-2 and TRBJ2-7; 8 nucleotides line up with TRBD2. Trimming took 6 bases from V and 0 from J; bases not matched to a gene: 7. The germline gives CDR1 SGHAT, CDR2 FQNNGV. The CDR3 loop spans 15 amino acids. CDR3 protein: CASSYTSGSSYEQYF. The CDR3, as DNA: TGTGCCAGCAGTTATACTAGCGGTAGCTCCTACGAGCAGTACTTC.

The rearrangement links TRBV7-2 to TRBJ2-1; 10 bases map to TRBD2. V was clipped by 1 base and J by 6 bases; unmatched bases: 0. Germline CDR1 and CDR2: SGHTA and FQGNSA. CDR3 length: 14 residues. Written as DNA, the CDR3 is TGTGCCAGCAGCTTAGGACTAGCGGGCAATGAGCAGTTCTTC. Translating gives CASSLGLAGNEQFF.

The gene calls are TRBV13 and TRBJ2-1; the match to TRBD2 covers 10 bases. The CDR3 is made up of 16 amino acids. The V gene end was trimmed by 0 bases and the J gene end by 5 bases; junction bases not matched to a gene: 4. Germline V gene lookup returns CDR1 PRHDT and CDR2 FYEKMQ (reference sequence). CDR3 DNA: TGTGCCAGCAGCTTAGGCCTAGCGGGGGCGGACAATGAGCAGTTCTTC. It specifies CASSLGLAGADNEQFF.

The chain is built from TRBV7-8 and TRBJ1-1; D is undetermined. Germline CDR1 SGHVS, CDR2 FQNEAQ. The CDR3 loop spans 12 amino acids. V was shortened by 1 base and J by 6 bases, with 6 bases between the two germline ends. The CDR3 sequence: CASSLGEPEAFF. CDR3 bases: TGTGCCAGCAGCTTAGGGGAGCCTGAAGCTTTCTTT.

The DNA of the CDR3 is TGTGCCAGCAGCGCAGTGGGACAGAATGAAAAACTGTTTTTT. Residues: CASSAVGQNEKLFF. The chain is built from TRBV13 and TRBJ1-4; 7 positions match TRBD1. Germline V lookup: CDR1 PRHDT, CDR2 FYEKMQ (reference sequence). After removal of 5 bases from V and 5 bases from J, the junction contained 5 bases not matched to a gene. This CDR3 has 14 amino acids.

There are a few counts of this clone. V is TRBV2 and J is TRBJ1-4; 8 bases are a match to TRBD1. Germline-derived CDR1 and CDR2 are SNHLY and FYNNEI. CDR3 length: 18 residues. V lost 3 bases and J lost 0; bases outside the gene matches: 9. The CDR3 reads CASSDRDRTYATNEKLFF. The CDR3 region has the DNA TGTGCCAGCAGTGACCGGGACAGGACTTATGCAACTAATGAAAAACTGTTTTTT. Variable domain in full (rest from reference TRBV2 and TRBJ1-4): EPEVTQTPSHQVTQMGQEVILRCVPISNHLYFYWYRQILGQKVEFLVSFYNNEISEKSEIFDDQFSVERPDGSNFTLKIRSTKLEDSAMYFCASSDRDRTYATNEKLFFGSGTQLSVL.

The V gene is TRBV4-3, the J gene TRBJ1-6; a possible D gene is TRBD1 (5 bases). The germline V and J ends were trimmed by 1 base and 8 bases, with 12 bases remaining between them. Germline CDR1 LGHNA, CDR2 YSLEER. The CDR3 sequence is 15 residues long. The CDR3 is CASSQVKKTDSPLHF. CDR3 in DNA: TGCGCCAGCAGCCAAGTAAAAAAGACAGATTCACCCCTCCACTTT.

The V gene is TRBV19, the J gene TRBJ2-1, with 9 bases that match TRBD1. The CDR3 has 14 residues. V shed 6 bases, J shed 6 bases, and the junction held 6 bases outside the gene matches. Germline CDR1 reads LNHDA; CDR2 reads SQIVND (reference sequence). The CDR3 protein is CASSKGQGINEQFF. The CDR3 nucleotides are TGTGCCAGTAGCAAGGGACAGGGAATCAATGAGCAGTTCTTC.

The CDR3 DNA is TGTGCCACCGAGCAGAGCGGGGGGGCGCGGGAGACCCAGTACTTC. Protein sequence: CATEQSGGARETQYF. The rearrangement uses TRBV15 and TRBJ2-5; 10 nucleotides align to TRBD2. The junction had 11 bases not matched to a gene; V was cut back by 8 bases and J by 5 bases. Germline V gene lookup returns CDR1 LNHNV and CDR2 YYDKDF (reference sequence). The CDR3 totals 15 residues.

V gene TRBV7-9 combines with J gene TRBJ1-5, with 11 bases lining up with TRBD1. The CDR3 is 15 amino acids. Trimming cost V 5 bases and J 6 bases; bases outside gene matches: 6. CDR1 and CDR2 from the germline V gene are SEHNR and FQNEAQ (reference sequence). In DNA form, the CDR3 reads TGTGCCAGCAGCCCCGGACAGGGGGCCGGTCAGCCCCAGCATTTT. Its protein is CASSPGQGAGQPQHF.